This is a list of T cell receptor beta chains from one sample in a study of post-analysis software for immune sequencing data. TCRdb re-derived calls from the PCR reads in MiXCR, one entry per CDR3 protein. This table holds about 820,000 distinct CDR3 sequences, around 50% found once. The source material was blood. The receptors here all came from a girl aged 5-17 years with multiple sclerosis. CDR3s include the opening cysteine and the closing phenylalanine or tryptophan. The order of the fields is V gene, J gene, CDR3 length, clone size, D gene, CDR3 protein, CDR3 DNA. The D gene is left open where the match is weak. Clone size is not always given. Where it is, it says once, few, many or a class for expanded clones.

TRBV29-1,TRBJ1-5,12,.,.,CSVAWANQPQHF,TGCAGCGTTGCTTGGGCCAATCAGCCCCAGCATTTT
TRBV10-3,TRBJ2-6,14,.,.,CAILGGSGANVLTF,TGTGCCATCTTAGGGGGCTCTGGGGCCAACGTCCTGACTTTC
TRBV7-9,TRBJ2-7,15,.,.,CASSFKGYWTDEQYF,TGTGCCAGCAGCTTTAAAGGTTACTGGACAGACGAGCAGTACTTC
TRBV29-1,TRBJ2-5,14,.,TRBD2,CSVCLGTSAETQYF,TGCAGCGTCTGCCTCGGGACTAGCGCTGAGACCCAGTACTTC
TRBV19,TRBJ2-1,14,once,.,CASSITRVHNEQFF,TGTGCCAGTAGTATTACTAGGGTACACAATGAGCAGTTCTTC
TRBV20-1,TRBJ2-7,14,few,.,CSARRSRDSYEQYF,TGCAGTGCTAGGAGGAGCAGGGACTCCTACGAGCAGTACTTC
TRBV20-1,TRBJ1-2,13,.,.,CSAPRRRGQGYTF,TGCAGTGCTCCAAGGAGGAGGGGCCAGGGCTACACCTTC
TRBV9,TRBJ2-1,12,once,.,CASSGGGDEQFF,TGTGCCAGCAGCGGAGGAGGCGATGAGCAGTTCTTC
TRBV20-1,TRBJ2-7,14,.,.,CSAGDRDGSYEQYF,TGCAGTGCTGGGGACCGGGACGGATCCTACGAGCAGTACTTC
TRBV5-6,TRBJ2-5,13,.,.,CASSSRLGETQYF,TGTGCCAGCAGCTCACGCTTAGGGGAGACCCAGTACTTC
TRBV10-2,TRBJ2-7,20,.,.,CASSESGERDWLGSSYEQYF,TGCGCCAGCAGTGAGTCTGGGGAACGGGACTGGTTGGGGAGCTCCTACGAGCAGTACTTC
TRBV9,TRBJ2-1,15,once,TRBD2,CASSGGLAGSGEQFF,TGTGCCAGCAGCGGCGGACTAGCGGGGAGTGGTGAGCAGTTCTTC
TRBV3-1,TRBJ1-5,14,.,.,CASSHTQGGQPQHF,TGTGCCAGCAGCCATACACAAGGGGGTCAGCCCCAGCATTTT
TRBV4-2,TRBJ2-1,17,.,TRBD2,CASSQDAAGGLGNEQFF,TGTGCCAGCAGCCAAGACGCGGCGGGAGGCCTGGGTAATGAGCAGTTCTTC
TRBV25-1,TRBJ2-7,14,.,.,CASSRGTSAYEQYF,TGTGCCAGCAGTCGAGGCACATCGGCCTACGAGCAGTACTTC
TRBV27,TRBJ2-3,17,.,.,CASSLGGRGGAPDTQYF,TGTGCCAGCAGCTTAGGAGGGCGGGGCGGAGCCCCAGATACGCAGTATTTT
TRBV5-1,TRBJ2-3,17,once,.,CASSLRGERRSTDTQYF,TGCGCCAGCAGCTTGAGGGGGGAAAGACGGTCCACAGATACGCAGTATTTT
TRBV14,TRBJ1-1,14,.,.,CASTYGNLNTEAFF,TGTGCCAGCACCTATGGGAACTTGAACACTGAAGCTTTCTTT
TRBV6-2/TRBV6-3,TRBJ2-3,16,.,TRBD2,CASSYGTSGYTDTQYF,TGTGCCAGCAGTTACGGGACTAGCGGTTATACAGATACGCAGTATTTT
TRBV12-5,TRBJ2-1,16,.,TRBD2,CASGSPPGGRIDEQFF,TGTGCTAGTGGTTCCCCTCCGGGCGGGAGGATCGATGAGCAGTTCTTC
TRBV5-1,TRBJ2-7,15,.,.,CASSLVSTGSYEQYF,TGCGCCAGCAGCTTGGTTTCGACTGGATCCTACGAGCAGTACTTC
TRBV10-3,TRBJ1-2,14,.,TRBD1,CAISDGTAGYGYTF,TGTGCCATCAGTGATGGGACAGCCGGCTATGGCTACACCTTC
TRBV20-1,TRBJ2-7,12,once,TRBD1,CSASGQGYEQYF,TGCAGTGCTTCGGGACAGGGCTACGAGCAGTACTTC
TRBV5-6,TRBJ2-4,15,.,.,CASSLAGGRQNIQYF,TGTGCCAGCAGCCTGGCAGGAGGCCGACAAAACATTCAGTACTTC
TRBV29-1,TRBJ2-1,15,few,.,CSAAPDSVPYNEQFF,TGCAGCGCTGCCCCCGACAGTGTTCCCTACAATGAGCAGTTCTTC
TRBV7-9,TRBJ2-3,15,few,.,CASSLSLRTPDTQYF,TGTGCCAGCAGCTTAAGCCTTCGGACCCCAGATACGCAGTATTTT
TRBV7-2,TRBJ2-3,14,.,TRBD1,CASSPPGTGGVQYF,TGTGCCAGCAGCCCCCCCGGGACAGGGGGCGTGCAGTATTTT